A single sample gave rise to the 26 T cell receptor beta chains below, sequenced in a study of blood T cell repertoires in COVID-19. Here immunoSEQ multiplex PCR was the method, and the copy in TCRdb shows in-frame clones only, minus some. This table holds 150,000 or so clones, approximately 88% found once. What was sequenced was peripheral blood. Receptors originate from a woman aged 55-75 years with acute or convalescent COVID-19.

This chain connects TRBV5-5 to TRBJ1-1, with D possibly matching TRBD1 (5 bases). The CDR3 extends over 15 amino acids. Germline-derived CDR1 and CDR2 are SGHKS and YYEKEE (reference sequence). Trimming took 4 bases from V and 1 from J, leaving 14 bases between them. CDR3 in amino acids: CASSPRRGRNTEAFF. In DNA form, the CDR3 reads TGTGCCAGCAGCCCGCGAAGGGGAAGGAACACTGAAGCTTTCTTT.

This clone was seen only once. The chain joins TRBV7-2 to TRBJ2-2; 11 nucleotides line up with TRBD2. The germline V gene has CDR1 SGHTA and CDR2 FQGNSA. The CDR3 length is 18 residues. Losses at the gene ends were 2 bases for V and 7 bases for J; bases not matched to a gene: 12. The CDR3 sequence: CASSLNLAGGKPVGELFF. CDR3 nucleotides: TGTGCCAGCAGCTTAAATCTAGCGGGGGGAAAACCGGTCGGGGAGCTGTTTTTT.

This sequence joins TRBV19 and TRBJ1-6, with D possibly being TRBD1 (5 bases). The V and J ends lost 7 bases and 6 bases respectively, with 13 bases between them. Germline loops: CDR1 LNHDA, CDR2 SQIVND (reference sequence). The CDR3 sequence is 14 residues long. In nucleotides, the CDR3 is TGTGCCAGTACCTGGGGGAGGAGTAATTCACCCCTCCACTTT. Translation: CASTWGRSNSPLHF.

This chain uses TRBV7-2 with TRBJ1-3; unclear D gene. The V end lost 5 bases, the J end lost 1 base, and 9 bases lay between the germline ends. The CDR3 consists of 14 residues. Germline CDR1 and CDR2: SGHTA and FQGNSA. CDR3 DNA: TGTGCCAGCAGCATTAGGACTTCTGGAAACACCATATATTTT. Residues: CASSIRTSGNTIYF. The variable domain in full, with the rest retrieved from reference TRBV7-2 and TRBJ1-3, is GAGVSQSPSNKVTEKGKDVELRCDPISGHTALYWYRQSLGQGLEFLIYFQGNSAPDKSGLPSDRFSAERTGGSVSTLTIQRTQQEDSAVYLCASSIRTSGNTIYFGEGSWLTVV.

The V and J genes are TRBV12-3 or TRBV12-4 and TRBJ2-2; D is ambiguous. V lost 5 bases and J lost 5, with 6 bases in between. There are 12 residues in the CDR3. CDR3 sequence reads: CASSLTTGELFF. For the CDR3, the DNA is TGTGCCAGCAGTCTAACTACCGGGGAGCTGTTTTTT.

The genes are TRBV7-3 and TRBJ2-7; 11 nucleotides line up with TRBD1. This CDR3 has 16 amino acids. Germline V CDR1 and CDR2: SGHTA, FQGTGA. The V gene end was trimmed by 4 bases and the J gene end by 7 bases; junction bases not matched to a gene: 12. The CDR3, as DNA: TGTGCCAGCAGCTCCAAAGGCGGGACAGGGGGGCTTGAGCAGTACTTC. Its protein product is CASSSKGGTGGLEQYF.

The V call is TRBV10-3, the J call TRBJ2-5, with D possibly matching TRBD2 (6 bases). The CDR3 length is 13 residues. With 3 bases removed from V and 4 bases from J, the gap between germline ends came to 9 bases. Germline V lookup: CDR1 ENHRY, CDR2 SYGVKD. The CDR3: CAISDGGPETQYF. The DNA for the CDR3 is TGTGCCATCAGTGACGGAGGGCCAGAGACCCAGTACTTC.

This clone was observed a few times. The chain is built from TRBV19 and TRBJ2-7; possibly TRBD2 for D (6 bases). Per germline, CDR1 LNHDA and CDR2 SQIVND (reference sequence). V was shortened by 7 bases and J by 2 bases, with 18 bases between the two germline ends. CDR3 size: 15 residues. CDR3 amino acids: CASKTSFGGAYEQYF. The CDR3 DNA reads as TGTGCCAGTAAAACCTCCTTCGGGGGAGCCTACGAGCAGTACTTC.

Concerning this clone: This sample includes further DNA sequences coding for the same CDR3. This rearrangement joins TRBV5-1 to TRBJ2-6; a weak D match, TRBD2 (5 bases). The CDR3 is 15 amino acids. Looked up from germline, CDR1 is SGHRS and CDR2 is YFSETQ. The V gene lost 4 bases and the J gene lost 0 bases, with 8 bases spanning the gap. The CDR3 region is CASSLGSSGANVLTF. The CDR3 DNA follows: TGCGCCAGCAGCCTTGGGAGCTCTGGGGCCAACGTCCTGACTTTC.

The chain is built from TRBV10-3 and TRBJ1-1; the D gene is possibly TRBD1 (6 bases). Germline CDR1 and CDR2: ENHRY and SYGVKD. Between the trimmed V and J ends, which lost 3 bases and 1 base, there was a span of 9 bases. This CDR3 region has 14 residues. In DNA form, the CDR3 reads TGTGCCATCAGTGAAAAAGGGGGGAACACTGAAGCTTTCTTT. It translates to CAISEKGGNTEAFF.

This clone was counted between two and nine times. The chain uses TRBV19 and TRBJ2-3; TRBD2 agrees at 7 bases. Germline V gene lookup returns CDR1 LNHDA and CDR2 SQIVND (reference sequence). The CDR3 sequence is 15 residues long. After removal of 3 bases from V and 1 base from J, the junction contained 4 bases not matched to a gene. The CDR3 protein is CASSMTLAGTDTQYF. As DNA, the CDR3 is TGTGCCAGTAGTATGACCCTAGCGGGCACAGATACGCAGTATTTT.

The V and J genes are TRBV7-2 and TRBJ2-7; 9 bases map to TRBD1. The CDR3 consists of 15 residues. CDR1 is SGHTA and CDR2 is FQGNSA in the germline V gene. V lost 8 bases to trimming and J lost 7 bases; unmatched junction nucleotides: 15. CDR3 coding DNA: TGTGCCAGCGGATACCAGGGACAGGGAGGAGGGGAGCAGTACTTC. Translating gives CASGYQGQGGGEQYF.

CDR3 residues: CASSLDSGGFGTQYF. The CDR3 region has the DNA TGTGCCAGCAGTTTGGATAGCGGGGGATTTGGTACGCAGTATTTT. This rearrangement joins TRBV28 to TRBJ2-3; 9 bases align to TRBD2. The CDR3 runs 15 residues. Per germline, CDR1 MDHEN and CDR2 SYDVKM. V gave up 3 bases and J gave up 8 bases; unmatched junction bases: 9.

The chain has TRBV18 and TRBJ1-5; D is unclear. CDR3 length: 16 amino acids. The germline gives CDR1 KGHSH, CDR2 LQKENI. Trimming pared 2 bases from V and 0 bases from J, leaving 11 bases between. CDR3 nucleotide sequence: TGTGCCAGCTCACCATTCGGGGATTATAGCAATCAGCCCCAGCATTTT. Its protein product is CASSPFGDYSNQPQHF.

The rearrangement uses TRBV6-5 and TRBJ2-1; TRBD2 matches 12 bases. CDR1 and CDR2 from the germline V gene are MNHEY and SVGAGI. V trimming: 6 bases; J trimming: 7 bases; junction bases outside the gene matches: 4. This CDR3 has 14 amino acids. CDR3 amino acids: CASRTSGGKNEQFF. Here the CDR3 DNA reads TGTGCCAGCAGGACTAGCGGGGGTAAAAATGAGCAGTTCTTC.

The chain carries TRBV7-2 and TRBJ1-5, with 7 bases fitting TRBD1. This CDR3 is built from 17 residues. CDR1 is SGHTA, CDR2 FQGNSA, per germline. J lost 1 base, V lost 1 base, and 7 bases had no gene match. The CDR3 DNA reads TGTGCCAGCAGCTTAGGGTACAGGGGTCAAAGCAATCAGCCCCAGCATTTT. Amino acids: CASSLGYRGQSNQPQHF.

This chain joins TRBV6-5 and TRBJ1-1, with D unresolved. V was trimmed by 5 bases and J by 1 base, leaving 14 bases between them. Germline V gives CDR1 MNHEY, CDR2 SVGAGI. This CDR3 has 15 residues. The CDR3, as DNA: TGTGCCAGCAGTAACCCACAGCTTGCGAACACTGAAGCTTTCTTT. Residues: CASSNPQLANTEAFF.

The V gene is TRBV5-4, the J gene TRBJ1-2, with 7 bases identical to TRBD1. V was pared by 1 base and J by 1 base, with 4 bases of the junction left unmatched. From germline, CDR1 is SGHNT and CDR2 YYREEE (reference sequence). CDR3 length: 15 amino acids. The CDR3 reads CASSLSGQVNYGYTF. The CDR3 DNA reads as TGTGCCAGCAGCTTGTCAGGACAGGTTAACTATGGCTACACCTTC.

CDR3 DNA: TGTGCCAGCAGCGCCGACAGGGTAGGATACGAGCAGTACTTC. Its translation: CASSADRVGYEQYF. The V and J genes are TRBV5-4 and TRBJ2-7; 7 bases match TRBD1. This CDR3 is 14 amino acids long. The germline gives CDR1 SGHNT, CDR2 YYREEE (reference sequence). The V gene end was trimmed by 4 bases and the J gene end by 4 bases; junction bases not matched to a gene: 8.

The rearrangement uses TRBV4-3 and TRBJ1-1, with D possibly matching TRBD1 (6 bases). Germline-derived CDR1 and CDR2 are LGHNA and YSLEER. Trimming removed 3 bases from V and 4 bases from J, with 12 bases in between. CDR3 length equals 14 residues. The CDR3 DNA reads TGCGCCAGCAGCCATGGGATACAGGGCACTGAAGCTTTCTTT. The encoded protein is CASSHGIQGTEAFF.

As DNA, the CDR3 is TGTGCCAGCAGCACCAGCGGGGGGCTGTACCAAGAGACCCAGTACTTC. It encodes CASSTSGGLYQETQYF. The gene calls are TRBV5-4 and TRBJ2-5; 9 nucleotides line up with TRBD2. Germline trimming cut 4 bases from V and 0 bases from J; bases unmatched to any gene: 7. Germline assignment: CDR1 SGHNT and CDR2 YYREEE (reference sequence). CDR3 length equals 16 residues.

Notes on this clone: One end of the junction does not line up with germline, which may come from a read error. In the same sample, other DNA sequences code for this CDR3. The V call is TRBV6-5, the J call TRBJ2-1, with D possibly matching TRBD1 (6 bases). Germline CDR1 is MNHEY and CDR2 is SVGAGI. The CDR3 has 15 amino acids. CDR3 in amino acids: CASSYSNRGSYEQFF. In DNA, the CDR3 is TGTGCCAGCAGTTACTCGAATAGGGGGTCATATGAGCAATTCTTC.

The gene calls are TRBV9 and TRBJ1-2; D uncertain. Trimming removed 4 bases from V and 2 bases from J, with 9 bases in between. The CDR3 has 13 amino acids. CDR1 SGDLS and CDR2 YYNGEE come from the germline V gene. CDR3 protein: CASSFGGNYGYTF. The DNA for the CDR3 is TGTGCCAGCAGCTTTGGAGGAAACTATGGCTACACCTTC.

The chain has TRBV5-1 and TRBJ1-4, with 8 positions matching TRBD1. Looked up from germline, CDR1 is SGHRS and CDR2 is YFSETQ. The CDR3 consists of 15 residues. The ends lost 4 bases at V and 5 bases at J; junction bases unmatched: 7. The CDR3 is CASSLAGQGNEKLFF. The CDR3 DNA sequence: TGCGCCAGCAGCCTCGCCGGACAGGGAAATGAAAAACTGTTTTTT.

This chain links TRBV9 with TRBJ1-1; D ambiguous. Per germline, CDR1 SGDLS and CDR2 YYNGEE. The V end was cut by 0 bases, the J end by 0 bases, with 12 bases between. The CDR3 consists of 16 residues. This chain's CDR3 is CASSVEIRPVNTEAFF. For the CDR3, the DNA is TGTGCCAGCAGCGTAGAGATCAGGCCTGTGAACACTGAAGCTTTCTTT. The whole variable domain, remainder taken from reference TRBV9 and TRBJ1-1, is DSGVTQTPKHLITATGQRVTLRCSPRSGDLSVYWYQQSLDQGLQFLIQYYNGEERAKGNILERFSAQQFPDLHSELNLSSLELGDSALYFCASSVEIRPVNTEAFFGQGTRLTVV.

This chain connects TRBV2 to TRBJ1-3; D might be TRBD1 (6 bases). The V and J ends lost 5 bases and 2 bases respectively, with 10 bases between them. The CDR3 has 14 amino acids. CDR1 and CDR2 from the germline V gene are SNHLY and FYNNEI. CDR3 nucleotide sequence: TGTGCCAGCAGTCCTCAGGGGCCTGGAAACACCATATATTTT. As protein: CASSPQGPGNTIYF. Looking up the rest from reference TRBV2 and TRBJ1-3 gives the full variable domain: EPEVTQTPSHQVTQMGQEVILRCVPISNHLYFYWYRQILGQKVEFLVSFYNNEISEKSEIFDDQFSVERPDGSNFTLKIRSTKLEDSAMYFCASSPQGPGNTIYFGEGSWLTVV.